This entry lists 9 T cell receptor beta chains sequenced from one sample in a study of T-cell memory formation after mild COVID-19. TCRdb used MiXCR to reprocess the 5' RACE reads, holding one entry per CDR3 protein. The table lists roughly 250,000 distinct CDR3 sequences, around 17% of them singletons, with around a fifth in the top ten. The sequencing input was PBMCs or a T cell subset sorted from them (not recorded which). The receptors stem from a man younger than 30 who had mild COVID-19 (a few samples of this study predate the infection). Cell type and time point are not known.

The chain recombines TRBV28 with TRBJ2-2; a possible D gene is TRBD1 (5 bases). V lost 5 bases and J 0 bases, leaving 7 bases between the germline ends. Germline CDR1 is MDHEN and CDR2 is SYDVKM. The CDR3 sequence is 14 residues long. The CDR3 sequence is CASSPDTNTGELFF. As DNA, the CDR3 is TGTGCCAGCAGTCCGGACACGAACACCGGGGAGCTGTTTTTT. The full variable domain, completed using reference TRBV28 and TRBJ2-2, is DVKVTQSSRYLVKRTGEKVFLECVQDMDHENMFWYRQDPGLGLRLIYFSYDVKMKEKGDIPEGYSVSREKKERFSLILESASTNQTSMYLCASSPDTNTGELFFGEGSRLTVL.

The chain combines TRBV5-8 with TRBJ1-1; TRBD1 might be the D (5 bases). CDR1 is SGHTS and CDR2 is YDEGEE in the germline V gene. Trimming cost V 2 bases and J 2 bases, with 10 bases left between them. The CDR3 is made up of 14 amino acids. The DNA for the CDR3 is TGTGCCAGCAGCTTAAGACAGAGAAACACTGAAGCTTTCTTT. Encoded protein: CASSLRQRNTEAFF.

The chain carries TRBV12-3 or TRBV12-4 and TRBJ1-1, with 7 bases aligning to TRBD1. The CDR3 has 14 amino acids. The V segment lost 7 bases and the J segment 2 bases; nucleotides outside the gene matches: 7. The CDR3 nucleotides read TGTGCCAGCACCCTGACAGGGAGAAACACTGAAGCTTTCTTT. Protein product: CASTLTGRNTEAFF.

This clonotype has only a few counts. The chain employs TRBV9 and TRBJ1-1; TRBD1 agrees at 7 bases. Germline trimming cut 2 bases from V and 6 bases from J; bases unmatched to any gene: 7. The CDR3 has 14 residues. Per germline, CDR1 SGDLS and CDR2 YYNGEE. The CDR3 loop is CASSVRTGDAEAFF. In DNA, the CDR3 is TGTGCCAGCAGCGTCCGAACAGGGGATGCTGAAGCTTTCTTT.

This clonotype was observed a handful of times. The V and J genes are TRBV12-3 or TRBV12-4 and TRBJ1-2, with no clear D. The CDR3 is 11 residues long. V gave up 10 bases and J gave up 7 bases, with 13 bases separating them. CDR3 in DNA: TGTGCCACTTCCCCACTAGTTGGCTACACCTTC. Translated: CATSPLVGYTF.

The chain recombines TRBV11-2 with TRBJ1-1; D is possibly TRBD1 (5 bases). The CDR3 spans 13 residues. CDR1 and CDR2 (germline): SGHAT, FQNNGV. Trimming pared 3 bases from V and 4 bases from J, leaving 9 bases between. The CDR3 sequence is CASSFQGTTEAFF. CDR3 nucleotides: TGTGCCAGCAGCTTTCAGGGTACCACTGAAGCTTTCTTT. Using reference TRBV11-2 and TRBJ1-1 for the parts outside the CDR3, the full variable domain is EAGVAQSPRYKIIEKRQSVAFWCNPISGHATLYWYQQILGQGPKLLIQFQNNGVVDDSQLPKDRFSAERLKGVDSTLKIQPAKLEDSAVYLCASSFQGTTEAFFGQGTRLTVV.

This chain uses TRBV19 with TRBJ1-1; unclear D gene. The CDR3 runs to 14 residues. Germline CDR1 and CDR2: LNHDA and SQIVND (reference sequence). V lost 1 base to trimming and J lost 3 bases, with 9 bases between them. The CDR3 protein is CASSIGSVYTEAFF. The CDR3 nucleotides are TGTGCCAGTAGTATAGGATCGGTTTACACTGAAGCTTTCTTT. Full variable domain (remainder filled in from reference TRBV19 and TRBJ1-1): DGGITQSPKYLFRKEGQNVTLSCEQNLNHDAMYWYRQDPGQGLRLIYYSQIVNDFQKGDIAEGYSVSREKKESFPLTVTSAQKNPTAFYLCASSIGSVYTEAFFGQGTRLTVV.

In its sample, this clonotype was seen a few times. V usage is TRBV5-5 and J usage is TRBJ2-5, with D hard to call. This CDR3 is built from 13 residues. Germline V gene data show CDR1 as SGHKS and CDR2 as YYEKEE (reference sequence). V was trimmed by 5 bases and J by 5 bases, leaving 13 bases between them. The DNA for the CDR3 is TGTGCCAGCAGTCCCGACACGTTGGAGACCCAGTACTTC. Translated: CASSPDTLETQYF.

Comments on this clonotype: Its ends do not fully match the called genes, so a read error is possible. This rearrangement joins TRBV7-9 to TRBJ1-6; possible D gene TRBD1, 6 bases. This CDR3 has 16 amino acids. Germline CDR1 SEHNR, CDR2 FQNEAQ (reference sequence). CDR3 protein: CASSAARTAYSSPLHF. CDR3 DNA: TGTGCCAGCAGCGCCGCCCGGACAGCCTATAGTTCACCCCTCCACTTT.